These 9 T cell receptor beta chains were sequenced from one sample in a study of blood T cells in healthy people across ages. A J-beta primer mix and a sample-barcoded 5' primer were used in a second PCR of roughly 6 to 11 cycles. Via MiXCR, TCRdb re-called the 5' RACE reads, giving one row per CDR3 protein. The data show about 1.4 million distinct CDR3 sequences, approximately 59% seen once. What was sequenced was blood. The receptors were sampled from a young man in good health.

CDR3 amino acids: CSVLSSYEQYF. In DNA, the CDR3 is TGCAGTGTACTTAGCTCCTACGAGCAGTACTTC. This chain uses TRBV20-1 with TRBJ2-7, with D uncertain. Germline loops: CDR1 DFQATT, CDR2 SNEGSKA (reference sequence). This CDR3 spans 11 amino acids. V was shortened by 7 bases and J by 0 bases, with 7 bases between the two germline ends.

This clonotype was found a few times. The CDR3 spells CAMGDSYGYTF. For the CDR3, the DNA is TGTGCCATGGGGGACTCATATGGCTACACCTTC. The rearrangement uses TRBV10-3 and TRBJ1-2, with D possibly being TRBD1 (5 bases). The length of the CDR3 is 11 residues. Germline V lookup: CDR1 ENHRY, CDR2 SYGVKD. Trimming took 9 bases from V and 5 from J, leaving 10 bases between them.

This clonotype came up a few times. V and J are TRBV7-2 and TRBJ2-1; D ambiguous. Germline-derived CDR1 and CDR2 are SGHTA and FQGNSA. V was trimmed by 3 bases and J by 8 bases, leaving 8 bases between them. This CDR3 is 12 amino acids long. The CDR3, as DNA: TGTGCCAGCAGCTTCATACGGGATGAGCAGTTCTTC. It codes for CASSFIRDEQFF.

The chain employs TRBV4-1 and TRBJ2-7, with 8 bases lining up with TRBD1. CDR1 and CDR2 (germline): MGHRA, YSYEKL. V lost 2 bases, J lost 4 bases, and 7 bases stayed unmatched. The CDR3 totals 15 residues. Here the CDR3 DNA reads TGCGCCAGCAGCCAACCAGACAGGGGAAAGTACGAGCAGTACTTC. Its translation is CASSQPDRGKYEQYF.

The V gene is TRBV27, the J gene TRBJ2-1; 10 bases fit TRBD2. Per germline, CDR1 MNHEY and CDR2 SMNVEV (reference sequence). The CDR3 totals 16 residues. After removal of 5 bases from V and 6 bases from J, the junction contained 10 bases not matched to a gene. This chain's CDR3 is CASSTATSGPPNEQFF. CDR3 DNA sequence: TGTGCCAGCAGTACCGCGACTAGCGGGCCACCCAATGAGCAGTTCTTC.

This clonotype was recorded only once. The gene calls are TRBV6-2 or TRBV6-3 and TRBJ2-7; 8 bases fit TRBD1. Germline CDR1 and CDR2: MNHEY and SVGEGT. V lost 6 bases and J lost 1; bases outside the gene matches: 8. The CDR3 length is 15 residues. The DNA of the CDR3 is TGTGCCAGCAGACCCGGACAGGGAGGTTCCTACGAGCAGTACTTC. This gives the protein CASRPGQGGSYEQYF.

The CDR3 DNA reads TGCGCCAGCAAGGGAGGGACAGGCCCCGCTAGCTCCTACAATGAGCAGTACTTC. It specifies CASKGGTGPASSYNEQYF. This rearrangement joins TRBV5-1 to TRBJ2-1, with a possible D match to TRBD1 (8 bases). The J call may be wrong; the DNA end is better matched by TRBJ2-7. The germline CDR1 and CDR2 sequences are SGHRS and YFSETQ. The CDR3 length is 18 residues.

The chain carries TRBV11-2 and TRBJ1-5; D remains unclear. The CDR3 is 16 residues long. The germline CDR1 and CDR2 sequences are SGHAT and FQNNGV. Trimming took 1 base from V and 1 from J, leaving 11 bases between them. Written as DNA, the CDR3 is TGTGCCAGCAGCTTAGGGCCGGCAGGAAGCAATCAGCCCCAGCATTTT. Its protein is CASSLGPAGSNQPQHF. The variable domain in full, with the rest retrieved from reference TRBV11-2 and TRBJ1-5, is EAGVAQSPRYKIIEKRQSVAFWCNPISGHATLYWYQQILGQGPKLLIQFQNNGVVDDSQLPKDRFSAERLKGVDSTLKIQPAKLEDSAVYLCASSLGPAGSNQPQHFGDGTRLSIL.

The chain combines TRBV20-1 with TRBJ2-1; D tentatively fits TRBD1 or TRBD2 (5 bases each). The V end was cut by 0 bases, the J end by 5 bases, with 20 bases between. Germline V CDR1 and CDR2: DFQATT, SNEGSKA (reference sequence). This CDR3 has 17 amino acids. CDR3 coding DNA: TGCAGTGCTAGAGATCAGGGACGGGAAAGGGTAAACAATGAGCAGTTCTTC. As protein: CSARDQGRERVNNEQFF.